The present T cell receptor beta chain was sequenced within a study of neoadjuvant nivolumab and ipilimumab in lung cancer. Study-wide results and caveats: TCR receptors were sequenced in few samples.

This table comes from immunoSEQ multiplex PCR, and its TCRdb copy is limited to in-frame clones, with some not included. The data hold over 25,000 clones, with more than 80% observed a single time. Note on this clone: No antigen is known for it.

This receptor was identified in an adult with non-small cell lung cancer. The sample here was tumor tissue, taken after neoadjuvant nivolumab, alone or with ipilimumab, at or shortly before surgery.

The CDR3 region is CASSSGQGYYNEQFF. CDR3 coding DNA: TGTGCCAGCAGCTCGGGACAGGGATATTACAATGAGCAGTTCTTC. The chain joins TRBV7-6 to TRBJ2-1; TRBD1 matches 9 bases. From germline, CDR1 is SGHVS and CDR2 FNYEAQ. The junction had 5 bases not matched to a gene; V was cut back by 4 bases and J by 4 bases. The CDR3 extends over 15 amino acids.